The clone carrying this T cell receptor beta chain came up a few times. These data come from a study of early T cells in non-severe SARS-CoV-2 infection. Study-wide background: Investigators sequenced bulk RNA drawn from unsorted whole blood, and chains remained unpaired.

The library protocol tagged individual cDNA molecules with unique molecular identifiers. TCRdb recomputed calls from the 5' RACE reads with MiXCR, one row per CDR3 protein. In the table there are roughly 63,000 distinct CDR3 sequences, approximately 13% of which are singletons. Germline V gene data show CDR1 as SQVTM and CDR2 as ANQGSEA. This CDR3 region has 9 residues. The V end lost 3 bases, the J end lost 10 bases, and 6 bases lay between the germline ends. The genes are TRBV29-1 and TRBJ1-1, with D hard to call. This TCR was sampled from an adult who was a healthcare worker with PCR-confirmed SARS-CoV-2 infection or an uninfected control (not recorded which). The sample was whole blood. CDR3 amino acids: CSVDSGAFF. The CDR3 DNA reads TGCAGCGTTGACAGCGGAGCTTTCTTT. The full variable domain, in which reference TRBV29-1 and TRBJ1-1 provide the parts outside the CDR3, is SAVISQKPSRDICQRGTSLTIQCQVDSQVTMMFWYRQQPGQSLTLIATANQGSEATYESGFVIDKFPISRPNLTFSTLTVSNMSPEDSSIYLCSVDSGAFFGQGTRLTVV.